What follows are 12 T cell receptor beta chains derived from one specimen sequenced in a study of T cells in Graves' hyperthyroidism and ophthalmopathy. Amplified TCR beta CDR3 regions came from RNA transcripts. First-round RT-PCR with HTBI primers amplified the TCR CDR3 region. TCRdb re-called the multiplex PCR reads with MiXCR, one entry per CDR3 protein. Among about 520,000 distinct CDR3 sequences listed, around 22% were seen once. Sequenced sample: blood. These receptors all stem from a woman aged 25 to 39 with Graves' ophthalmopathy.

This clonotype was recorded at least ten times. This sequence joins TRBV4-1 and TRBJ1-1; D perhaps matches TRBD1 (5 bases). The V gene's germline CDR1 is MGHRA and CDR2 YSYEKL. The V and J ends lost 3 bases and 4 bases respectively, with 12 bases between them. The CDR3 has 14 amino acids. CDR3 nucleotide sequence: TGCGCCAGCAGCCACGCGCAGGGAAGCACTGAAGCTTTCTTT. It specifies CASSHAQGSTEAFF.

This clonotype was counted ten times or more. J is TRBJ1-2 and V is TRBV5-4, with a tentative D call TRBD1 (6 bases). V shed 0 bases and J shed 0 bases, with 18 bases lying between them. Germline CDR1 reads SGHNT; CDR2 reads YYREEE (reference sequence). This CDR3 is built from 18 residues. The CDR3 DNA follows: TGTGCCAGCAGCTTGGTCTTTTCCGACAGGATGGCTAACTATGGCTACACCTTC. As protein: CASSLVFSDRMANYGYTF.

This chain connects TRBV30 to TRBJ1-5; no clear D. V shed 0 bases and J shed 3 bases, with 9 bases lying between them. The CDR3 runs to 14 residues. Germline V gene sequence: CDR1 GTSNPN, CDR2 SVGIG (reference sequence). The CDR3 sequence is CAWSVQINNQPQHF. DNA for the CDR3: TGTGCCTGGAGTGTACAAATTAACAATCAGCCCCAGCATTTT.

With regard to this clonotype: The junction does not match germline at one end; this may be a read error. The V call is TRBV30, the J call TRBJ1-2; D remains unclear. The CDR3 has 13 amino acids. Looked up from germline, CDR1 is GTSNPN and CDR2 is SVGIG (reference sequence). CDR3 DNA: TGTGCCTGGGGGCCTATAAGCACCTATGGCCACACCTTC. This sequence encodes CAWGPISTYGHTF.

This clonotype showed up many times. This chain joins TRBV6-5 and TRBJ1-2; 8 bases match TRBD1. The CDR3 totals 15 residues. Looked up from germline, CDR1 is MNHEY and CDR2 is SVGAGI. V trimming: 2 bases; J trimming: 5 bases; junction bases outside the gene matches: 7. The CDR3, as DNA: TGTGCCAGCAGTTACCTCCAGGGGGCAAGTTATGGCTACACCTTC. As protein: CASSYLQGASYGYTF.

This clonotype was counted many times. V is TRBV7-9 and J is TRBJ1-1; D is unclear. CDR3 length: 14 residues. The V gene's germline CDR1 is SEHNR and CDR2 FQNEAQ (reference sequence). The V gene lost 7 bases and the J gene lost 2 bases, with 14 bases spanning the gap. The CDR3 nucleotides read TGTGCCAGCACCACCCTGCGAGGAAACACTGAAGCTTTCTTT. Translated, it gives CASTTLRGNTEAFF.

This chain connects TRBV5-1 to TRBJ2-2; the match to TRBD1 covers 9 bases. Germline V gene data show CDR1 as SGHRS and CDR2 as YFSETQ. The CDR3 is 15 amino acids. Unmatched junction bases numbered 7, after V lost 4 bases and J lost 6 bases. CDR3 protein: CASSHGTGRAGELFF. The DNA of the CDR3 is TGCGCCAGCAGCCACGGGACAGGGAGGGCCGGGGAGCTGTTTTTT.

This clonotype appeared many times. The chain carries TRBV20-1 and TRBJ2-7; D is perhaps TRBD1 or TRBD2 (5 bases each). V gave up 0 bases and J gave up 1 base, with 13 bases separating them. The CDR3 sequence is 15 residues long. Per germline, CDR1 DFQATT and CDR2 SNEGSKA (reference sequence). For the CDR3, the DNA is TGCAGTGCTAGAGATTCGGGGCCGATTTCCTACGAGCAGTACTTC. Protein sequence: CSARDSGPISYEQYF.

The chain recombines TRBV2 with TRBJ2-7; TRBD1 matches at 9 bases. The CDR3 has 16 residues. The germline CDR1 and CDR2 sequences are SNHLY and FYNNEI. V trimming: 2 bases; J trimming: 0 bases; junction bases outside the gene matches: 5. The CDR3 protein is CASSETGTGYSYEQYF. The CDR3 DNA reads as TGTGCCAGCAGTGAAACGGGGACAGGGTACTCCTACGAGCAGTACTTC.

This clonotype occurred a few times. CDR3 in amino acids: CASTRSETQYF. The CDR3 DNA is TGTGCCAGCACCAGGTCGGAGACCCAGTACTTC. This chain connects TRBV2 to TRBJ2-5, with D uncertain. The germline CDR1 and CDR2 sequences are SNHLY and FYNNEI. This CDR3 region has 11 residues. Trimming removed 7 bases at V and 5 bases at J, with 8 bases between.

The chain links TRBV6-1 to TRBJ1-5; tentative D call: TRBD1 (6 bases). Trimming removed 3 bases from V and 6 bases from J, with 12 bases in between. The CDR3 loop spans 14 amino acids. Germline V gene lookup returns CDR1 MNHNS and CDR2 SASEGT. For the CDR3, the DNA is TGTGCCAGCAGTGATGGGGGGGCAGTTCAGCCCCAGCATTTT. Its translation is CASSDGGAVQPQHF.

This clonotype was counted at least ten times. This chain joins TRBV15 and TRBJ2-2; no reliable D call. Germline V gene lookup returns CDR1 LNHNV and CDR2 YYDKDF (reference sequence). This CDR3 has 14 amino acids. V was clipped by 0 bases and J by 3 bases, with 5 bases between them. DNA of the CDR3: TGTGCCACCAGCAGAGATCCCTACACCGGGGAGCTGTTTTTT. Its translation is CATSRDPYTGELFF.